The entry that follows covers one T cell receptor (beta chain) sequence. Its antigen is still unknown. Per-nucleotide qualities are absent, and no much larger clonotype sits a single base away. These data originate in a study of PD-1 blockade in mismatch repair-deficient tumors (dated by TCRdb to about 2017). In the study overall: Between September 2013 and late 2016, some 92 consecutive patients with some twelve mismatch repair-deficient cancer types, all previously treated and progressing, were enrolled in the trial. Deep sequencing of TCR CDR3 regions was used to track tumor-associated T cell clones in peripheral blood of patients responding to PD-1 blockade. Broad study findings and their caveats: Tumor-resident clones, often undetectable in blood before treatment, expanded rapidly after pembrolizumab and then contracted, generally before radiologic responses. Clonal expansion was elicited by three of the seven peptides, yielding some 150 unique blood TCRs of which seven were also found in tumor, and every positive peptide was derived from frameshift mutations.

CDR3 length: 13 amino acids, cysteine to phenylalanine. The entry retains the CDR3 DNA only, 39 bases that are in frame from base 1. The V end loses 0 bases and the J end loses 5 bases, and a stretch of 5 bases separates them. For CDR1 and CDR2, the germline V gene lists MGHRA and YSYEKL. Per the publication, the time point label means: roughly ten-day in vitro stimulation with candidate neoantigen peptide 5. For each enrolled patient, mismatch repair deficiency was established using either polymerase chain reaction or immunohistochemistry. TCR sequencing was performed for a few patients who responded to pembrolizumab therapy. Each of about 7 ELISpot-reactive candidate neoantigen peptides was used in an approximately 9-day in vitro stimulation prior to TCR sequencing. A control culture with no peptide was handled in the same way and served as the baseline for calculating clone fold changes. The phase II trial prospectively evaluated PD-1 blockade with pembrolizumab in advanced mismatch repair-deficient cancers, independent of tissue of origin.

The method was the immunoSEQ multiplex PCR assay. From the authors' description of their analysis: A clone was classified as neoantigen-specific if the clone expanded significantly in response to the relevant peptide and did not expand significantly in response to any other peptide tested. Held by TCRdb, this immuneACCESS table contains in-frame sequences only and omits some clones. Under half of the omission traces to an unresolved V gene where checked; the cause of the rest is unknown. V, J and clone size are taken as reported in that table, and D and trimming were inferred from the DNA itself. The table for this sample lists fewer than 18,000 clones; under 90% of them were counted only once. The leading ten clones occupy approximately 10% of the sample.

The clonotype originates from an adult with mismatch repair-deficient cancer. The rearranged segments are TRBV4-1 and TRBJ1-3; no D gene can be assigned with confidence. Sequenced material: cells cultured in vitro, taken from a patient treated with pembrolizumab. The nucleotides are TGCGCCAGCAGCCAAGATACTAGAAACACCATATATTTT. It encodes CASSQDTRNTIYF.